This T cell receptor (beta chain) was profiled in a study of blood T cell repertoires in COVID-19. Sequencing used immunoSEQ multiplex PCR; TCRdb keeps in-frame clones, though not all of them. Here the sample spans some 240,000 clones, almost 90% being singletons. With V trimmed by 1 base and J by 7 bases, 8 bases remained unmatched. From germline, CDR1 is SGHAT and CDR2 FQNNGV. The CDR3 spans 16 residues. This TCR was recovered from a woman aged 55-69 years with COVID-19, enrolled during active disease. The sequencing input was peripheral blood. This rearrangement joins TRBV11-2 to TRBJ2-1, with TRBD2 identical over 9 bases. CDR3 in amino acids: CASSLVSRGGVNEQFF. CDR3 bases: TGTGCCAGCAGCTTAGTATCGCGGGGGGGCGTAAATGAGCAGTTCTTC.